Below are 5 T cell receptor beta chains sequenced from a single sample in a study of identical twins. TCRdb independently ran MiXCR on the 5' RACE reads; one entry per CDR3 protein. The sample has about 290,000 distinct CDR3 sequences, roughly 10% seen once. Separately, the same data were catalogued under a study of yellow fever vaccine responses in identical twins.

Source material: CD8+ T cells sorted from blood. The receptor set was obtained from a young woman in good health.

This clonotype was recorded at least ten times. The CDR3, as DNA: TGTGCCAGCAGCGCATACCTGCAGGGCAATGAGCAGTTCTTC. It specifies CASSAYLQGNEQFF. V gene TRBV9 combines with J gene TRBJ2-1; D might be TRBD1 (5 bases). Per the germline V gene, CDR1 is SGDLS and CDR2 is YYNGEE. With 3 bases removed from V and 6 bases from J, the gap between germline ends came to 13 bases. The CDR3 has 14 amino acids.

J is TRBJ2-7 and V is TRBV12-3 or TRBV12-4; 12 bases line up with TRBD2. CDR3 length equals 14 residues. The V and J ends lost 6 bases and 5 bases, in that order; junction bases with no gene match: 5. For the CDR3, the DNA is TGTGCCAGCAGCCTAGCGGGAGGGCTCCACGAGCAGTACTTC. Residues: CASSLAGGLHEQYF.

This clonotype has at least ten counts. The V and J genes are TRBV14 and TRBJ2-5; D is tentatively TRBD1 or TRBD2 (5 bases each). Germline lookup yields CDR1 SGHDN and CDR2 FVKESK. CDR3 length: 16 residues. The ends were cut back, 1 base at V and 5 bases at J, with 17 bases in the middle. The CDR3 is CASSQAPGTKGETQYF. CDR3 bases: TGTGCCAGCAGCCAAGCTCCCGGGACCAAGGGGGAGACCCAGTACTTC.

This clonotype appeared many times. This rearrangement joins TRBV6-2 or TRBV6-3 to TRBJ1-1; no clear D gene. V gave up 4 bases and J gave up 1 base, with 10 bases separating them. The CDR3 consists of 14 residues. The germline V gene has CDR1 MNHEY and CDR2 SVGEGT. As DNA, the CDR3 is TGTGCCAGCAGTTCTAACAATGAGAACACTGAAGCTTTCTTT. It specifies CASSSNNENTEAFF.

This sequence joins TRBV11-3 and TRBJ2-1; 10 positions match TRBD2. Germline V gene data show CDR1 as SGHNT and CDR2 as YENEEA. This CDR3 comprises 16 residues. With V trimmed by 4 bases and J by 3 bases, 6 bases remained unmatched. The CDR3 is CASSSLLAGGYNEQFF. In nucleotides, the CDR3 is TGTGCCAGCAGCTCACTATTAGCGGGAGGCTACAATGAGCAGTTCTTC.